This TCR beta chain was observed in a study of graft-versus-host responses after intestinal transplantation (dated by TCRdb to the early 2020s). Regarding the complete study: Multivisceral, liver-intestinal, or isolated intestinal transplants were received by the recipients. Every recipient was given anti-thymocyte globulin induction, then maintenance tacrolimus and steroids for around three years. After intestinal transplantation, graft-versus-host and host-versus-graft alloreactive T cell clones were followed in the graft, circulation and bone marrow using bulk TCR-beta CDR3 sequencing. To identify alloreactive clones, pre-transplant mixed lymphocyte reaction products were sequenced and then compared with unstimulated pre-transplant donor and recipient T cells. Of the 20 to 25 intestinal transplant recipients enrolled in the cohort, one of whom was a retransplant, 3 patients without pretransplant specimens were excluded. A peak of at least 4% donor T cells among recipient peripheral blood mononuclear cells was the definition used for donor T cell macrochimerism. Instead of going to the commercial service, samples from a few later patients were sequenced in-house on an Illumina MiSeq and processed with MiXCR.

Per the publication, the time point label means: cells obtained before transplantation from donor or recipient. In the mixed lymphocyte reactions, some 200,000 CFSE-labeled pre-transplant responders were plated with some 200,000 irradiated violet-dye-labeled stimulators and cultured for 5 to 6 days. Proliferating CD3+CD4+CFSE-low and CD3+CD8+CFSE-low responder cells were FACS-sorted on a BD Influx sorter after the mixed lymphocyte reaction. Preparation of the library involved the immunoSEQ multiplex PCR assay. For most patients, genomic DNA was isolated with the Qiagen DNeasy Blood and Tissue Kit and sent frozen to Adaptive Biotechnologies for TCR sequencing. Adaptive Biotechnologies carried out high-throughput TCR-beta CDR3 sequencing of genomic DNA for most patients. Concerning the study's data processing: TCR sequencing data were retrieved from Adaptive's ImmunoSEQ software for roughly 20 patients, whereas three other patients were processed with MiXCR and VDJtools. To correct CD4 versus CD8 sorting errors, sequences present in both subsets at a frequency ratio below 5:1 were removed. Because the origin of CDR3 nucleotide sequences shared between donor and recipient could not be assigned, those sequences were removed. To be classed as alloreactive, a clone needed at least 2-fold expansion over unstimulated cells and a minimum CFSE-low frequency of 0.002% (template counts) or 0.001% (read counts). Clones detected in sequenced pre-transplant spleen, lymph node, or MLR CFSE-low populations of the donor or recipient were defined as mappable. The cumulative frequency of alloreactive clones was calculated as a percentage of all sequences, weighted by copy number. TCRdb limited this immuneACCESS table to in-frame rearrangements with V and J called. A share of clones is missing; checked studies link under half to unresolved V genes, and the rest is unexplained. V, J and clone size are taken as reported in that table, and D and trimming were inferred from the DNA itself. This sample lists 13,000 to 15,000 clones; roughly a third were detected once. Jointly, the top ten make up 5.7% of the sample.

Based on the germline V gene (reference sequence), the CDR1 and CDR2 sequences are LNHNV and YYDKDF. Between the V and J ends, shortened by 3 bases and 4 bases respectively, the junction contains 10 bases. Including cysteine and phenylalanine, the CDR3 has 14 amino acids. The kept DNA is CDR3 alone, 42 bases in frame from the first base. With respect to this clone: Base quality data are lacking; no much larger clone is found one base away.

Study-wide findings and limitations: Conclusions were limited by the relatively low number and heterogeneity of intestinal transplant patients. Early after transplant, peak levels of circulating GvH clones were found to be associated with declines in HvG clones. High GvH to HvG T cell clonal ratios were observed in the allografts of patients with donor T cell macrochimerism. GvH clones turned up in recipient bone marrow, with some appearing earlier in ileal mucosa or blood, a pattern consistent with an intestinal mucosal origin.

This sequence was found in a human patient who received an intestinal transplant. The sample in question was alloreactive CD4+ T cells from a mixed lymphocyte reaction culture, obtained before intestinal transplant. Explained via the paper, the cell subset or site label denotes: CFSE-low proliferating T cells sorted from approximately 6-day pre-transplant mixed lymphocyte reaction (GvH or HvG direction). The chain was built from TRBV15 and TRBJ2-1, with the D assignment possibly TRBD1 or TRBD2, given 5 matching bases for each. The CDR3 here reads CATSRGVDYNEQFF. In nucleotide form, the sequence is TGTGCCACCAGCAGGGGGGTCGATTACAATGAGCAGTTCTTC.